This TCR beta chain was obtained from a study of T cell responses to AZD1222 COVID-19 vaccine. Regarding the study as a whole: Nearly half of spike-specific TCRs reportedly go after variant regions that carry no mutations.

Second doses at about 4 or about 12 weeks were pooled. This CDR3 region has 14 residues. Germline CDR1 ENHRY, CDR2 SYGVKD. TCRdb's copy holds only in-frame clones and misses some; the assay was immunoSEQ multiplex PCR. The sample contains around 54,000 clones, approximately 86% of which appear only once. With respect to this clone: Its target is not known. Compared with germline, one end of the junction differs, possibly owing to a read error.

The TCR comes from an adult who received the AZD1222 COVID-19 vaccine. The genes are TRBV10-3 and TRBJ2-5, with TRBD1 as a possible D gene (5 bases). Here the sequenced sample was peripheral blood, taken 28 days after the second AZD1222 dose. In DNA, the CDR3 is TGTGCCGTCAGATCAGGGAATAATGGAGAGACCCAGTACTTC. This encodes CAVRSGNNGETQYF.